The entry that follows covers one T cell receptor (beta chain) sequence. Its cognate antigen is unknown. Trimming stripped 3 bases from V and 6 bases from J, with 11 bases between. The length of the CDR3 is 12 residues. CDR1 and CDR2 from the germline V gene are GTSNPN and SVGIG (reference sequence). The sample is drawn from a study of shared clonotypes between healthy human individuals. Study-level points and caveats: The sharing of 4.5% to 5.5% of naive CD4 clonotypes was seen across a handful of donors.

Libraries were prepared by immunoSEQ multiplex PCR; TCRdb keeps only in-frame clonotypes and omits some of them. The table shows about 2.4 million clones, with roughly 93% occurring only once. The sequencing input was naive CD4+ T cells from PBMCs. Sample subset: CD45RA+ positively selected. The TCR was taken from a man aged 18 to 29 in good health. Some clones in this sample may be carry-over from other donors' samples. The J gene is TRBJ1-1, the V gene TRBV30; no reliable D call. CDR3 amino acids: CAWRPGWAEAFF. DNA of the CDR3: TGTGCCTGGAGACCTGGTTGGGCTGAAGCTTTCTTT. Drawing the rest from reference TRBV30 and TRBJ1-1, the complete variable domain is SQTIHQWPATLVQPVGSPLSLECTVEGTSNPNLYWYRQAAGRGLQLLFYSVGIGQISSEVPQNLSASRPQDRQFILSSKKLLLSDSGFYLCAWRPGWAEAFFGQGTRLTVV.